This TCR beta chain originates from a study of blood T cell repertoires in COVID-19. Study overall: Nucleic acid was either cDNA or gDNA, and it came from T cells, B-cell-depleted T cells, or PBMCs.

Measured with immunoSEQ multiplex PCR; TCRdb has only the in-frame clones, and not every one. The sample consists of 200,000 to 250,000 clones, about 85% of them appearing once. CDR3 length: 16 amino acids. Deletions cut 6 bases from V and 1 base from J, with 18 bases between. Germline V lookup: CDR1 MNHEY, CDR2 SMNVEV (reference sequence). Sequences were obtained from peripheral blood. V and J are TRBV27 and TRBJ2-5; tentatively, D is TRBD1 (6 bases). This TCR was recovered from a man aged 30 to 39 with active or convalescent COVID-19. Here the CDR3 reads CASRRLGARLQETQYF. DNA of the CDR3: TGTGCCAGCAGGAGGCTGGGGGCGAGGCTCCAAGAGACCCAGTACTTC.